The 5 T cell receptor beta chains presented below share a single source sample, sequenced in a study of human T cells and chemical hapten exposure. Time point noted: patch test 1, 2 weeks after DPC sensitization. Noted treatment: therapeutic diphenylcyclopropenone sensitization with weekly scalp DPC. A single record per CDR3 protein comes from TCRdb applying MiXCR to the RACE reads. The sample lists over 95,000 distinct CDR3 sequences, 9.5% to 15% seen once, with approximately 2% in the top ten. The material sequenced was whole blood, taken in connection with sensitization to the hapten diphenylcyclopropenone (DPC). These receptors all come from a woman aged 40 to 49 with alopecia areata. Some clones in this sample may be carry-over from other donors' samples.

The rearrangement links TRBV20-1 to TRBJ2-1; TRBD2 matches at 11 bases. V gave up 4 bases and J gave up 2 bases; unmatched junction bases: 4. Germline V gene lookup returns CDR1 DFQATT and CDR2 SNEGSKA (reference sequence). CDR3 length: 15 residues. CDR3 protein: CSAMLGLAAYNEQFF. The CDR3 DNA reads TGCAGTGCTATGCTGGGACTAGCGGCCTACAATGAGCAGTTCTTC.

J is TRBJ2-6 and V is TRBV28; D is unclear. Germline V gives CDR1 MDHEN, CDR2 SYDVKM. The CDR3 consists of 14 residues. Trimming stripped 6 bases from V and 2 bases from J, with 8 bases between. CDR3 bases: TGTGCCAGCAGCCGAACAACTGGGGCCAACGTCCTGACTTTC. This codes for CASSRTTGANVLTF.

V usage is TRBV5-1 and J usage is TRBJ2-7; the D gene is possibly TRBD2 (6 bases). This CDR3 spans 13 amino acids. The germline V gene has CDR1 SGHRS and CDR2 YFSETQ. The V end lost 2 bases, the J end lost 6 bases, and 12 bases lay between the germline ends. The CDR3 nucleotides read TGCGCCAGCAGCTTCTCGGGGGTTACCGAGCAGTACTTC. It specifies CASSFSGVTEQYF.

Ten or more counts support this clonotype. The chain recombines TRBV6-5 with TRBJ1-1; a possible D gene is TRBD1 (6 bases). The CDR3 spans 15 residues. V was clipped by 6 bases and J by 0 bases, with 14 bases between them. Germline CDR1 MNHEY, CDR2 SVGAGI. In DNA, the CDR3 is TGTGCCAGCAGGCCAGGGGCGTCCTTGAACACTGAAGCTTTCTTT. This translates into CASRPGASLNTEAFF.

J is TRBJ2-7 and V is TRBV20-1, with 9 positions matching TRBD2. With 3 bases clipped from V and 6 bases from J, the junction kept 12 bases outside the gene matches. The CDR3 totals 15 residues. Per the germline V gene, CDR1 is DFQATT and CDR2 is SNEGSKA (reference sequence). CDR3 in DNA: TGCAGTGCTAGCAGGACACCTAGCGGGGAGGGCGAGCAGTACTTC. This gives the protein CSASRTPSGEGEQYF.